This T cell receptor beta chain was sequenced for a study of chemoradiotherapy in HPV16-positive cancers. The protocol was immunoSEQ multiplex PCR, while the TCRdb copy is restricted to in-frame clones and leaves out a portion. Here the sample spans thousands of clones, about nine tenths being singletons. V gave up 5 bases and J gave up 3 bases; unmatched junction bases: 1. The germline gives CDR1 MNHEY, CDR2 SVGAGI. The CDR3 totals 13 residues. General study points: For HPV16-positive patients, expanding HPV-responsive T cells associated with longer recurrence-free survival. HPV-specific T cells were functionally defined from only a couple of HPV16-positive patients. Non-HPV-specific T cells did not expand in tumors during treatment, whereas candidate HPV-specific clones and E7-related motifs did.

Remarks on this clone: What it binds is unknown.

Source: blood, taken from a patient who underwent chemoradiotherapy. The rearrangement uses TRBV6-5 and TRBJ1-2; 9 nucleotides align to TRBD1. This receptor was obtained from a human donor with HPV-associated anogenital cancer. The CDR3 sequence is CASSRDRDYGYTF. For the CDR3, the DNA is TGTGCCAGCAGTAGGGACAGGGACTATGGCTACACCTTC.